The T cell receptor (beta chain) under discussion was sequenced for a study of T cells in Graves' hyperthyroidism and ophthalmopathy. CDR1 is SNHLY, CDR2 FYNNEI, per germline. CDR3 length equals 15 residues. The V and J ends lost 5 bases and 4 bases, in that order; junction bases with no gene match: 11. What was amplified from RNA transcripts were TCR beta CDR3 regions. The TCR CDR3 first-round RT-PCR relied on the HTBI primer set. One entry per CDR3 protein, called by TCRdb with MiXCR from the multiplex PCR reads. The table has approximately 710,000 distinct CDR3 sequences, 15% to 20% seen once. This clonotype was sampled from a man aged 45 to 65 with Graves' hyperthyroidism. The sequencing sample was made of blood. V is TRBV2 and J is TRBJ2-7; 7 bases line up with TRBD1. CDR3 sequence (DNA): TGTGCCAGCAGTCGCACAGGGGCGAGGGCATACGAGCAGTACTTC. Its protein is CASSRTGARAYEQYF.